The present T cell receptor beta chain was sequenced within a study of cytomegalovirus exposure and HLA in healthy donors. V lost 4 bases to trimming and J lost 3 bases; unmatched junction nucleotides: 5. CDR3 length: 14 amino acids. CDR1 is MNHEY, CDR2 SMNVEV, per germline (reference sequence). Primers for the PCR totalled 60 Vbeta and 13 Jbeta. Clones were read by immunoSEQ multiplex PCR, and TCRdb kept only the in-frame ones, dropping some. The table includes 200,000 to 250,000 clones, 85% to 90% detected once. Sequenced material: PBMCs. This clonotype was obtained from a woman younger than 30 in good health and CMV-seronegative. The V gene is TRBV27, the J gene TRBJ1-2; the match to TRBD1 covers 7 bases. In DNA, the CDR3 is TGTGCCAGCAGTTCAGTAGGGACAGACTATGGCTACACCTTC. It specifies CASSSVGTDYGYTF.